A selection of T cell receptor beta chains follows, all from one sample in a study of CD8 T cells in ankylosing spondylitis. TCRdb processed the 5' RACE reads anew with MiXCR; each CDR3 protein has one entry. The sample shows 250,000 to 400,000 distinct CDR3 sequences, roughly 10% of them seen only once. Sequencing was carried out using blood, either unsorted or a sorted T cell fraction (not recorded which). These receptor sequences come from a female donor with ankylosing spondylitis or in good health (not recorded which). CDR3s include the opening cysteine and the closing phenylalanine or tryptophan. A D gene is named only where the DNA matches it firmly. Clone size is not always given. Where it is, it says once, few, many or a class for expanded clones.

CSARGLTGQETQYF | TGCAGTGCTAGAGGTTTGACAGGGCAAGAGACCCAGTACTTC | TRBJ2-5 | TRBD1 | TRBV20-1 | many
CASRSGQSSTDTQYF | TGCGCCAGCCGAAGCGGACAATCTAGCACAGATACGCAGTATTTT | TRBJ2-3 | - | TRBV5-1 | many
CASSWTDMNTEAFF | TGCGCCAGCAGCTGGACAGACATGAACACTGAAGCTTTCTTT | TRBJ1-1 | - | TRBV5-1 | many
CSARDTGQGARYGYTF | TGCAGTGCTAGAGATACGGGACAGGGGGCTCGATATGGCTACACCTTC | TRBJ1-2 | TRBD1 | TRBV20-1 | -
CSVAHPRDRGQLNTEAFF | TGCAGCGTTGCACATCCCCGGGACAGGGGGCAATTGAACACTGAAGCTTTCTTT | TRBJ1-1 | TRBD1 | TRBV29-1 | few
CASSPPSIASEAFF | TGTGCCAGCTCACCACCGTCGATAGCTAGTGAAGCTTTCTTT | TRBJ1-1 | - | TRBV18 | many
CASSPFDEQFF | TGTGCCAGCAGTCCCTTCGATGAGCAGTTCTTC | TRBJ2-1 | - | TRBV6-2/TRBV6-3 | many
CASSTGTWKYF | TGTGCCAGCTCAACCGGGACTTGGAAGTACTTC | TRBJ2-7 | - | TRBV18 | few
CSASGGFSSTDTQYF | TGCAGTGCTAGCGGGGGGTTTTCTAGCACAGATACGCAGTATTTT | TRBJ2-3 | TRBD2 | TRBV20-1 | many
CASSEQAGADTQYF | TGCGCCAGCAGTGAACAAGCGGGAGCAGATACGCAGTATTTT | TRBJ2-3 | TRBD2 | TRBV10-1 | -
CASRSFSGGAFYNEQFF | TGCGCCAGCAGGAGCTTTTCCGGGGGGGCCTTTTACAATGAGCAGTTCTTC | TRBJ2-1 | TRBD2 | TRBV5-1 | many
CASSQGTGWFF | TGCGCCAGCAGCCAAGGAACAGGTTGGTTCTTC | TRBJ2-1 | - | TRBV4-3 | -
CASGVGELFF | TGTGCCAGCGGCGTCGGGGAGCTGTTTTTT | TRBJ2-2 | - | TRBV7-9 | many
CASSPRRDSSGEQFF | TGTGCCAGCAGCCCCCGCAGGGACAGCTCAGGGGAGCAGTTCTTC | TRBJ2-1 | TRBD1 | TRBV7-8 | many
CASSQPPVVTQHF | TGTGCCAGCAGCCAGCCCCCGGTTGTAACCCAGCATTTT | TRBJ1-5 | - | TRBV16 | few
CASRDRGPSNQPQHF | TGTGCCAGTAGAGACAGGGGGCCGAGCAATCAGCCCCAGCATTTT | TRBJ1-5 | TRBD1 | TRBV19 | -
CASSLRGESNTGELFF | TGCGCCAGCAGCCTCAGGGGCGAATCGAACACCGGGGAGCTGTTTTTT | TRBJ2-2 | - | TRBV5-1 | few
CASSPRFGREEGYTF | TGCGCCAGCAGCCCCCGTTTTGGAAGAGAGGAAGGCTACACCTTC | TRBJ1-2 | - | TRBV5-1 | many
CASSHGLAGGIFHEQFF | TGTGCCAGCAGTCACGGACTAGCGGGAGGTATTTTTCACGAGCAGTTCTTC | TRBJ2-1 | TRBD2 | TRBV12-3/TRBV12-4 | few
CASSFGQLTGELFF | TGCGCCAGCAGCTTTGGTCAGCTCACCGGGGAGCTGTTTTTT | TRBJ2-2 | - | TRBV5-1 | many
CASSPLRPGNTIYF | TGTGCCAGCAGCCCCCTCCGTCCCGGAAACACCATATATTTT | TRBJ1-3 | - | TRBV7-2 | -
CASSLRGGAYEQYF | TGTGCCAGCAGCCTAAGAGGTGGGGCCTACGAGCAGTACTTC | TRBJ2-7 | - | TRBV3-1 | many
CSARQGIFEKLFF | TGCAGTGCTAGGCAAGGGATTTTTGAAAAACTGTTTTTT | TRBJ1-4 | - | TRBV20-1 | -
CASRASSGASYEQYF | TGTGCCAGCAGGGCATCTAGCGGGGCTTCCTACGAGCAGTACTTC | TRBJ2-7 | TRBD2 | TRBV28 | -
CASSLPGQGTHEQYF | TGCGCCAGCAGCTTACCGGGACAGGGGACCCACGAGCAGTACTTC | TRBJ2-7 | TRBD1 | TRBV5-1 | many
CSASGTSGGSYNEQFF | TGCAGTGCTAGTGGGACTAGCGGGGGATCATACAATGAGCAGTTCTTC | TRBJ2-1 | TRBD2 | TRBV20-1 | many
CATTTGQSVELFF | TGTGCCACCACCACAGGACAGTCTGTGGAACTGTTTTTT | TRBJ1-4 | - | TRBV15 | -
CSARRGLDTEAFF | TGCAGTGCGAGACGGGGGTTGGACACTGAAGCTTTCTTT | TRBJ1-1 | - | TRBV20-1 | many
CSAASGTGGIFGNQPQHF | TGCAGTGCTGCAAGCGGGACAGGGGGCATATTTGGCAATCAGCCCCAGCATTTT | TRBJ1-5 | TRBD1 | TRBV20-1 | many
CSARPAGGPYEQYF | TGCAGTGCTAGACCCGCGGGCGGCCCCTACGAGCAGTACTTC | TRBJ2-7 | - | TRBV20-1 | few
CASSTTTGAHYGYTF | TGTGCCAGTAGTACGACCACAGGGGCCCACTATGGCTACACCTTC | TRBJ1-2 | TRBD1 | TRBV19 | -
CASSYFSGQTNEQFF | TGTGCCAGCAGTTACTTTTCGGGACAGACCAATGAGCAGTTCTTC | TRBJ2-1 | TRBD1 | TRBV6-5 | -
CASSLKGRANTIYF | TGTGCCAGCAGCTTAAAGGGGAGGGCTAACACCATATATTTT | TRBJ1-3 | - | TRBV7-2 | many
CASSLGTGIYEQYF | TGTGCCAGCAGCTTAGGGACAGGTATCTACGAGCAGTACTTC | TRBJ2-7 | TRBD1 | TRBV12-3/TRBV12-4 | many
CASQGGGGGEQYF | TGTGCCAGCCAGGGAGGGGGAGGGGGCGAGCAGTACTTC | TRBJ2-7 | - | TRBV28 | many
CASSSGGEQYF | TGTGCCAGCAGCTCGGGAGGCGAGCAGTACTTC | TRBJ2-7 | TRBD2 | TRBV7-6 | many
CASSKSALGYTF | TGTGCCAGCAGCAAATCCGCCCTGGGCTACACCTTC | TRBJ1-2 | - | TRBV28 | many
CASSLGLAGFHNEQFF | TGTGCCAGCAGCTTAGGCCTAGCGGGGTTTCACAATGAGCAGTTCTTC | TRBJ2-1 | TRBD2 | TRBV7-2 | many
CATRDRVSSGANVLTF | TGTGCCACCCGGGACAGGGTCTCTTCTGGGGCCAACGTCCTGACTTTC | TRBJ2-6 | TRBD1 | TRBV6-2/TRBV6-3 | few
CASSEALGKAKNIQYF | TGTGCCAGCAGTGAAGCGCTAGGGAAGGCCAAAAACATTCAGTACTTC | TRBJ2-4 | - | TRBV6-1 | few
CASSPSGGPYNEQFF | TGCGCCAGCAGTCCTAGCGGGGGGCCCTACAATGAGCAGTTCTTC | TRBJ2-1 | TRBD2 | TRBV5-1 | few
CASRPGDRNTEAFF | TGCGCCAGCAGACCAGGGGACCGGAACACTGAAGCTTTCTTT | TRBJ1-1 | - | TRBV5-1 | many